This T cell receptor beta chain was captured by sequencing in a study of blood T cell repertoires in COVID-19. About the study: Samples came from the United States, Italy and Spain, spanning acute and convalescent COVID-19.

The table came from immunoSEQ multiplex PCR; TCRdb's copy has only in-frame clones and leaves some out. The table includes about 240,000 clones, around 82% detected once. The V and J ends lost 6 bases and 7 bases, in that order; junction bases with no gene match: 5. The CDR3 sequence is 13 residues long. Per the germline V gene, CDR1 is LNHDA and CDR2 is SQIVND (reference sequence). The specimen was peripheral blood. The V and J genes are TRBV19 and TRBJ2-5; 10 bases match TRBD1. The receptor was isolated from a woman between 65 and 79 years old with acute or convalescent COVID-19. CDR3 bases: TGTGCCAGTAGCGCCGGACAGGGGGGGACCCAGTACTTC. Translating it yields CASSAGQGGTQYF.